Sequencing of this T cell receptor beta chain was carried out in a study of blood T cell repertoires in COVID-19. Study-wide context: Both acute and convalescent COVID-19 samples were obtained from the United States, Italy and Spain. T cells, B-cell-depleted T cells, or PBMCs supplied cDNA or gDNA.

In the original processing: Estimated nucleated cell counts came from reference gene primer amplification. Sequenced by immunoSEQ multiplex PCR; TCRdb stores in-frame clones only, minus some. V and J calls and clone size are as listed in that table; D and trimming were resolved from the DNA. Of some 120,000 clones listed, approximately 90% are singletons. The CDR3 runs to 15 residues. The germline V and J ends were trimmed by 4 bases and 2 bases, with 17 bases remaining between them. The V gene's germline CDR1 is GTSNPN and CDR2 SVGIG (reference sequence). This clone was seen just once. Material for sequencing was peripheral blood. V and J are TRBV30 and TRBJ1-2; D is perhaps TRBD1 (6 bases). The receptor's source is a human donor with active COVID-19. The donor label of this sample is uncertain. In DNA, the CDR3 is TGTGCCTGGACCCCGACAGGACTGATGAACTATGGCTACACCTTC. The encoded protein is CAWTPTGLMNYGYTF.